This T cell receptor (beta chain) was recovered during a study of T-cell reconstitution after alpha-beta-depleted transplantation in children (dated by TCRdb to 2015 to 2016). About the investigation overall: T-cell immune reconstitution after TCRalphabeta/CD19-depleted allogeneic hematopoietic cell transplantation in children was quantitatively tracked in the study by means of TCR repertoire profiling.

Library preparation used PCR. The sequencer listed for this sample is Illumina HiSeq 2500. To normalize quantification of the TCRbeta repertoire, the TCR libraries were built with molecular barcoding that relied on unique molecular identifiers. Starting from the raw public reads, TCRdb applied fastp trimming at Q25, assembled clones with MiXCR and retained in-frame beta chains. For every CDR3 protein sequence, its rows merge into one entry that carries the most common genes and DNA. In all, the sample holds hundreds of thousands of distinct CDR3 sequences, and under 15% of those were seen once. Together, the top ten hold about 5.6% of the sample. Spanning cysteine to phenylalanine, the CDR3 consists of 14 amino acids. Kept here is only the CDR3 DNA, which spans 42 bases and is read in frame from base 1. V ends up 4 bases short and J 1 base short, with an unmatched junction base count of 4. CDR1 and CDR2 (LGHNA, YSLEER) derive from the germline V gene.

This clonotype was counted many times. Its antigen specificity is not known. No quality values exist for individual bases; no much larger clone is one base distant. The V gene is TRBV4-3 and the J gene is TRBJ2-7, with 7 junctional bases fitting TRBD1. This TCR was sampled from a human donor who donated a stem cell graft to a child with combined immunodeficiency. This material consisted of PBMCs from the stem cell graft donor, taken from the stem cell graft. Here is the DNA: TGCGCCAGCAGCCCTGGGACAGTTTCCTACGAGCAGTACTTC. The resulting protein is CASSPGTVSYEQYF.